These 12 T cell receptor beta chains originate from one sample sequenced in a study of blood T cells in healthy people across ages. A second PCR, run for roughly 6 to 11 cycles, used a sample-barcoded 5' primer plus a J-beta primer mix. One entry per CDR3 protein, called by TCRdb with MiXCR from the 5' RACE reads. Seen here are 1.5 million to 2 million distinct CDR3 sequences, around half observed once, and the top ten hold more than 2%. The specimen sequenced was blood. Receptors originate from a woman between 40 and 55 years old in good health.

This clonotype came up once. The chain couples TRBV19 to TRBJ2-7; no definite D call. V shed 7 bases and J shed 5 bases, with 9 bases lying between them. The CDR3 extends over 11 amino acids. Looked up from germline, CDR1 is LNHDA and CDR2 is SQIVND (reference sequence). CDR3 loop: CASMGFHEQYF. CDR3 nucleotides: TGTGCCAGTATGGGGTTTCACGAGCAGTACTTC.

The chain links TRBV9 to TRBJ2-4; D may be TRBD2 (5 bases). There are 14 residues in the CDR3. In germline, CDR1 is SGDLS, CDR2 YYNGEE. The germline V and J ends were trimmed by 0 bases and 8 bases, with 12 bases remaining between them. The chain's CDR3 is CASSVEPRGDIQYF. Written as DNA, the CDR3 is TGTGCCAGCAGCGTAGAGCCCCGGGGAGACATTCAGTACTTC. The variable domain in full, completed from reference TRBV9 and TRBJ2-4, reads DSGVTQTPKHLITATGQRVTLRCSPRSGDLSVYWYQQSLDQGLQFLIQYYNGEERAKGNILERFSAQQFPDLHSELNLSSLELGDSALYFCASSVEPRGDIQYFGAGTRLSVL.

There are a few counts of this clonotype. V gene TRBV5-1 combines with J gene TRBJ2-5; possibly TRBD2 for D (5 bases). This CDR3 comprises 13 residues. Germline CDR1 is SGHRS and CDR2 is YFSETQ. The V gene lost 4 bases and the J gene lost 3 bases, with 10 bases spanning the gap. CDR3 residues: CASSDGLEETQYF. CDR3 nucleotide sequence: TGCGCCAGCAGCGACGGACTCGAAGAGACCCAGTACTTC.

This clonotype has only one observation. V and J are TRBV6-5 and TRBJ2-5, with TRBD1 as a possible D gene (7 bases). Germline V lookup: CDR1 MNHEY, CDR2 SVGAGI. The CDR3 loop spans 18 amino acids. V was trimmed by 0 bases and J by 2 bases, leaving 19 bases between them. The CDR3 is CASSYSRGPVGGQETQYF. In DNA, the CDR3 is TGTGCCAGCAGTTACTCGAGGGGGCCAGTGGGGGGTCAAGAGACCCAGTACTTC.

The rearrangement uses TRBV4-2 and TRBJ2-1; 7 nucleotides line up with TRBD1. After removal of 3 bases from V and 6 bases from J, the junction contained 5 bases not matched to a gene. The CDR3 covers 14 residues. Germline lookup yields CDR1 LGHNA and CDR2 YNFKEQ. CDR3 loop: CASSQNRQGNEQFF. The CDR3 coding sequence is TGTGCCAGCAGCCAGAATAGACAGGGCAATGAGCAGTTCTTC.

Comment on this clonotype: An end of the junction does not agree with germline; a read error may underlie this. The genes are TRBV10-3 and TRBJ2-4; 10 bases are a match to TRBD2. This CDR3 has 15 amino acids. The germline V gene has CDR1 ENHRY and CDR2 SYGVKD. The DNA of the CDR3 is TGTGCCATCAGTCCTAGCGGGGGTGACAAAAACATTCGGTACTTC. It translates to CAISPSGGDKNIRYF.

V and J are TRBV6-2 or TRBV6-3 and TRBJ2-1; maybe TRBD2 (5 bases). Germline-derived CDR1 and CDR2 are MNHEY and SVGEGT. This CDR3 is built from 15 residues. Trimming removed 6 bases at V and 1 base at J, with 13 bases between. The CDR3 DNA reads TGTGCCAGCAGCCAAAGCGGATCATCCTACAATGAGCAGTTCTTC. Amino acid sequence: CASSQSGSSYNEQFF.

The table lists this clonotype with a few counts. The junction departs from germline at one end; a sequencing error may be responsible. This rearrangement joins TRBV10-3 to TRBJ2-5; D gene unclear. Germline-derived CDR1 and CDR2 are ENHRY and SYGVKD. The CDR3 is 11 residues long. This chain's CDR3 is CATLNQETQYF. The CDR3 nucleotides are TGTGCCACGCTCAACCAGGAGACCCAGTACTTC.

This clonotype was counted between two and nine times. The chain couples TRBV4-3 to TRBJ2-3, with TRBD1 as a possible D gene (6 bases). Germline CDR1 LGHNA, CDR2 YSLEER. The CDR3 spans 15 residues. Trimming pared 0 bases from V and 4 bases from J, leaving 11 bases between. CDR3 DNA: TGCGCCAGCAGCCAAGATCCGTCAGGGGCAGATACGCAGTATTTT. This gives the protein CASSQDPSGADTQYF.

This sequence joins TRBV20-1 and TRBJ2-1, with unresolved D. Trimming removed 2 bases from V and 7 bases from J, with 12 bases in between. The CDR3 totals 13 residues. Germline V gene sequence: CDR1 DFQATT, CDR2 SNEGSKA (reference sequence). The CDR3 coding sequence is TGCAGTGCTAGATACTCCTATATTAATGAGCAGTTCTTC. Translating gives CSARYSYINEQFF.

On this clonotype itself: The junction departs from germline at one end; a sequencing error may be responsible. The chain couples TRBV5-1 to TRBJ2-1; TRBD2 aligns across 11 bases. The CDR3 is 17 residues long. Germline lookup yields CDR1 SGHRS and CDR2 YFSETQ. CDR3 loop: CAGSLAKVAGGLYEQFF. In DNA, the CDR3 is TGCGCCGGCAGCTTGGCCAAGGTAGCGGGGGGGCTGTATGAGCAGTTCTTC.

As regards this clonotype: A much larger clonotype is one base distant, so this may be a read error. The V and J genes are TRBV7-2 and TRBJ2-5; D is possibly TRBD2 (5 bases). The CDR3 is 13 amino acids. CDR1 and CDR2 from the germline V gene are SGHTA and FQGNSA. The germline V and J ends were trimmed by 5 bases and 11 bases, with 18 bases remaining between them. DNA of the CDR3: TGTGCCAGCAGCCCGCGGGTAGGGTACAAGCAGTACTTC. Its protein is CASSPRVGYKQYF.